Listed below are T cell receptor beta chains from one sample, sequenced in a study of breast tumors, draining lymph nodes, adjacent tissues. TCRdb passed the multiplex PCR reads through MiXCR, listing each CDR3 protein once. This sample has approximately 10,000 distinct CDR3 sequences, with less than 70% found just once. The sample was breast tumor tissue. The origin of the receptors is a female donor with breast cancer. Some clones in this sample may be carry-over from other donors' samples. Both conserved end residues are part of each CDR3. Fields, in order: CDR3 protein, V gene, J gene.

CASSFQGSLFDEQFF	TRBV5-1	TRBJ2-1
CASSPGTGGPSSYNEQFF	TRBV7-6	TRBJ2-1
CASSSDRHSNQPQHF	TRBV12-3/TRBV12-4	TRBJ1-5
CASGRDTGTDTQYF	TRBV12-5	TRBJ2-3
CASSLSGFLSYEQYF	TRBV28	TRBJ2-7
CASEREAAYNEQFF	TRBV11-3	TRBJ2-1
CASSPTLDGAGETQHF	TRBV13	TRBJ2-5
CASSDQDGGSYNEQFF	TRBV25-1	TRBJ2-1
CASRGPGGRGTDTQYF	TRBV12-3/TRBV12-4	TRBJ2-3
CSASQGWGNTIYF	TRBV20-1	TRBJ1-3
CATSREGLGGSGNTIYF	TRBV15	TRBJ1-3
CASSPPGTGEETQYF	TRBV9	TRBJ2-5
CASSGSGDARGTYEQYF	TRBV6-4	TRBJ2-7
CASPRHAWGTEAFF	TRBV6-4	TRBJ1-1
CASSEFSRTGGKTYEQYF	TRBV6-1	TRBJ2-7
CAGRQGGYEQYF	TRBV2	TRBJ2-7